Sequencing of this T cell receptor beta chain was carried out in a study of T cells in narcolepsy. The CDR3 sequence is 15 residues long. Trimming took 4 bases from V and 4 from J, leaving 14 bases between them. The germline V gene encodes CDR1 MNHNY and CDR2 SVGAGI (reference sequence). Note on this clone: Its antigen is as yet unknown.

Repertoires were generated with immunoSEQ multiplex PCR, while TCRdb's copy carries only in-frame clones and drops some. The sample carries about 25,000 clones, 70% to 85% recorded once. Study-level findings and limits: Autoreactive clone sequences were missing from some blood memory CD4+ repertoires.

This rearrangement joins TRBV6-6 to TRBJ1-5, with D tentatively TRBD1 (6 bases). Sequences were obtained from CD45RA- memory CD4+ T cells from PBMCs. The origin of this receptor is a human donor with narcolepsy. DNA of the CDR3: TGTGCCAGCAGTTCCCACGGGAGGGGGAATCAGCCCCAGCATTTT. Translation: CASSSHGRGNQPQHF.